Below, 22 T cell receptor beta chains from the same sample are listed, as sequenced in a study of blood T cells in healthy people across ages. Then a second PCR, running roughly 7 to 11 cycles, was carried out with a sample-barcoded 5' primer and a J-beta primer mix. From the 5' RACE reads, TCRdb called clonotypes with MiXCR, one entry per CDR3 protein. This table has about 1.1 million distinct CDR3 sequences, more than 30% appearing once. The sample comprised blood. The source is a man younger than 30 in good health.

Here the CDR3 DNA reads TGTGCCAGCAGCCAAGACAGTTACGTCTATGGCTACACCTTC. Translated, it gives CASSQDSYVYGYTF. The rearrangement uses TRBV3-1 and TRBJ1-2, with D unresolved. Germline CDR1 and CDR2: LGHDT and YNNKEL (reference sequence). The CDR3 extends over 14 amino acids. V shed 0 bases and J shed 4 bases, with 9 bases lying between them.

This clonotype was counted a few times. The genes are TRBV20-1 and TRBJ2-3; D is undetermined. The CDR3 runs to 15 residues. Germline V lookup: CDR1 DFQATT, CDR2 SNEGSKA (reference sequence). V lost 0 bases and J lost 4, with 14 bases in between. CDR3 sequence: CSAREPGYRADTQYF. The CDR3 DNA reads TGCAGTGCTAGAGAACCGGGCTACAGAGCAGATACGCAGTATTTT.

As DNA, the CDR3 is TGCGCCAGCAGCTTGGCGTGGCAGGAAGGTGGCTACACCTTC. Translating it yields CASSLAWQEGGYTF. The chain recombines TRBV5-1 with TRBJ1-2, with no clear D. The CDR3 runs 14 residues. The germline V gene has CDR1 SGHRS and CDR2 YFSETQ. V shed 0 bases and J shed 7 bases, with 13 bases lying between them.

This clonotype was seen only a few times. The chain employs TRBV28 and TRBJ1-5; D is unresolved. The CDR3 runs 17 residues. Germline values: CDR1 MDHEN, CDR2 SYDVKM. Trimming stripped 3 bases from V and 6 bases from J, with 21 bases between. Here the CDR3 reads CASSFGPVSGSVQPQHF. The CDR3 region has the DNA TGTGCCAGCAGTTTTGGTCCAGTGTCGGGGTCGGTTCAGCCCCAGCATTTT.

This chain connects TRBV20-1 to TRBJ2-7; D remains ambiguous. The V gene lost 2 bases and the J gene lost 5 bases, with 7 bases spanning the gap. The CDR3 is 11 amino acids. The germline V gene has CDR1 DFQATT and CDR2 SNEGSKA (reference sequence). The CDR3 here is CSARFVDEQYF. The CDR3 region has the DNA TGCAGTGCTAGATTCGTCGACGAGCAGTACTTC.

The chain uses TRBV9 and TRBJ1-3; unclear D gene. Trimming removed 2 bases from V and 7 bases from J, with 7 bases in between. The germline CDR1 and CDR2 sequences are SGDLS and YYNGEE. CDR3 length: 12 residues. CDR3 coding DNA: TGTGCCAGCAGCGTTAATTCGAACACCATATATTTT. Translation: CASSVNSNTIYF.

The chain combines TRBV14 with TRBJ1-1; D is uncertain. The CDR3 totals 16 residues. Germline V lookup: CDR1 SGHDN, CDR2 FVKESK. Trimming cost V 4 bases and J 0 bases, with 15 bases left between them. CDR3 amino acids: CASSPEAGQLNTEAFF. The DNA for the CDR3 is TGTGCCAGCAGCCCCGAGGCTGGGCAGCTGAACACTGAAGCTTTCTTT. Full variable domain (outside the CDR3, taken from reference TRBV14 and TRBJ1-1): EAGVTQFPSHSVIEKGQTVTLRCDPISGHDNLYWYRRVMGKEIKFLLHFVKESKQDESGMPNNRFLAERTGGTYSTLKVQPAELEDSGVYFCASSPEAGQLNTEAFFGQGTRLTVV.

V gene TRBV12-3 or TRBV12-4 combines with J gene TRBJ2-3; unclear D gene. CDR3 length: 16 residues. Deletions cut 4 bases from V and 2 bases from J, with 16 bases between. The CDR3 DNA reads as TGTGCCAGCAGTTCTGAACCCCTTTCGAACACAGATACGCAGTATTTT. Its translation is CASSSEPLSNTDTQYF.

On this clonotype: A clone one base away is much larger, so this may be a read error. The gene calls are TRBV29-1 and TRBJ2-4; D is possibly TRBD1 (7 bases). TRBJ2-5 matches the DNA end more closely, so the J call is doubtful. Germline CDR1 and CDR2: SQVTM and ANQGSEA. CDR3 length: 15 amino acids. CDR3 loop: CSVDTRGDSIETQYF. The CDR3 bases are TGCAGCGTTGACACCCGCGGGGACAGTATAGAGACCCAGTACTTC.

Many counts were recorded for this clonotype. This chain joins TRBV27 and TRBJ1-6; D is uncertain. Germline V lookup: CDR1 MNHEY, CDR2 SMNVEV (reference sequence). Trimming left V 3 bases short and J 6 bases short, with 3 bases between. The CDR3 runs to 12 residues. CDR3 sequence (DNA): TGTGCCAGCAGTTTGAGTAATTCACCCCTCCACTTT. Protein: CASSLSNSPLHF.

V usage is TRBV13 and J usage is TRBJ1-2; D is possibly TRBD1 (5 bases). Germline lookup yields CDR1 PRHDT and CDR2 FYEKMQ (reference sequence). The ends were cut back, 8 bases at V and 8 bases at J, with 21 bases in the middle. The length of the CDR3 is 14 residues. CDR3 region: CASPPMGPSNGYTF. The CDR3 DNA reads as TGTGCCAGCCCCCCTATGGGACCATCGAACGGCTACACCTTC.

The J gene is TRBJ2-2, the V gene TRBV4-3; D is undetermined. The CDR3 has 15 amino acids. The V gene's germline CDR1 is LGHNA and CDR2 YSLEER. V dropped 0 bases and J dropped 10 bases, with 15 bases sitting between them. The CDR3 here is CASSQEQSTPVELFF. CDR3 DNA: TGCGCCAGCAGCCAAGAGCAGTCTACCCCTGTGGAGCTGTTTTTT.

The V call is TRBV18, the J call TRBJ1-4, with a possible D match to TRBD1 (6 bases). There are 16 residues in the CDR3. In germline, CDR1 is KGHSH, CDR2 LQKENI. The ends were cut back, 6 bases at V and 7 bases at J, with 21 bases in the middle. CDR3 loop: CASSLNPQGGGEKLFF. CDR3 DNA: TGTGCCAGCTCCCTAAACCCACAGGGCGGAGGTGAAAAACTGTTTTTT.

The chain's CDR3 is CASAWGGPNTGELFF. The CDR3 DNA sequence: TGTGCCAGTGCCTGGGGGGGTCCGAACACCGGGGAGCTGTTTTTT. This chain uses TRBV7-9 with TRBJ2-2, with TRBD2 matching over 7 bases. Germline V gene sequence: CDR1 SEHNR, CDR2 FQNEAQ (reference sequence). This CDR3 region has 15 residues. Trimming at V came to 9 bases and at J to 0 bases, leaving 7 bases not matched to a gene.

In this sample, this clonotype turned up once. A junction boundary mismatches the germline segment, possibly from a read error. The chain uses TRBV28 and TRBJ1-4, with D uncertain. Per the germline V gene, CDR1 is MDHEN and CDR2 is SYDVKM. The CDR3 is made up of 13 amino acids. The CDR3 here is CASSRGNNGKLFF. The CDR3 DNA is TGTGCCAGTTCTCGGGGTAATAATGGAAAACTGTTTTTT.

As to this clonotype: At one of its ends the junction is not consistent with the germline gene, which may arise from a read error. The chain combines TRBV4-3 with TRBJ2-1, with 9 bases identical to TRBD2. Germline CDR1 is LGHNA and CDR2 is YSLEER. This CDR3 has 17 residues. The CDR3 spells CTSSQGASGDSYNEQFF. CDR3 bases: TGCACCAGCAGCCAAGGGGCTAGCGGGGACTCCTACAATGAGCAGTTCTTC.

This clonotype was seen more than once but under ten times. Here the CDR3 DNA reads TGCAGTGCTAGAACCGGACAGGGCTATTCACCCCTCCACTTT. Encoded protein: CSARTGQGYSPLHF. The V call is TRBV20-1, the J call TRBJ1-6, with 8 bases that match TRBD1. The CDR3 sequence is 14 residues long. Germline lookup yields CDR1 DFQATT and CDR2 SNEGSKA (reference sequence). V lost 2 bases to trimming and J lost 8 bases; unmatched junction nucleotides: 5.

This clonotype was counted a few times. The chain links TRBV4-3 to TRBJ1-4, with TRBD1 matching 9 bases. The V gene end was trimmed by 0 bases and the J gene end by 7 bases; junction bases not matched to a gene: 6. This CDR3 is built from 16 residues. The germline V gene has CDR1 LGHNA and CDR2 YSLEER. Here the CDR3 DNA reads TGCGCCAGCAGCCAAGATATGACAGGGGGGAGTGAAAAACTGTTTTTT. Residues: CASSQDMTGGSEKLFF.

The chain joins TRBV3-1 to TRBJ2-3, with TRBD2 matching over 10 bases. The CDR3 spans 19 residues. Losses at the gene ends were 4 bases for V and 4 bases for J; bases not matched to a gene: 17. Germline-derived CDR1 and CDR2 are LGHDT and YNNKEL (reference sequence). This CDR3 is CASSLSGLAGALLPDTQYF. CDR3 DNA sequence: TGTGCCAGCAGCCTTAGTGGGCTAGCGGGGGCCCTATTACCAGATACGCAGTATTTT.

Only a few counts were recorded for this clonotype. This chain links TRBV2 with TRBJ2-1; TRBD1 matches 10 bases. The CDR3 is made up of 15 amino acids. V shed 4 bases and J 7 bases; nucleotides not matched to a gene: 7. Germline V CDR1 and CDR2: SNHLY, FYNNEI. Here the CDR3 reads CASSADRGRGNEQFF. CDR3 DNA: TGTGCCAGCAGTGCTGACAGGGGGCGCGGGAATGAGCAGTTCTTC.

J is TRBJ2-6 and V is TRBV6-1; D gene uncertain. Germline CDR1 MNHNS, CDR2 SASEGT. There are 15 residues in the CDR3. The germline V and J ends were trimmed by 6 bases and 0 bases, with 9 bases remaining between them. CDR3 in amino acids: CASRDEDSGANVLTF. CDR3 nucleotides: TGTGCCAGCAGGGACGAGGACTCTGGGGCCAACGTCCTGACTTTC.

The chain combines TRBV19 with TRBJ1-2, with D unclear. CDR1 and CDR2 (germline): LNHDA, SQIVND (reference sequence). The ends were cut back, 5 bases at V and 4 bases at J, with 11 bases in the middle. The CDR3 contains 13 residues. CDR3 in amino acids: CASSFHSGYGYTF. CDR3 DNA: TGTGCCAGTAGTTTCCACTCGGGCTATGGCTACACCTTC.